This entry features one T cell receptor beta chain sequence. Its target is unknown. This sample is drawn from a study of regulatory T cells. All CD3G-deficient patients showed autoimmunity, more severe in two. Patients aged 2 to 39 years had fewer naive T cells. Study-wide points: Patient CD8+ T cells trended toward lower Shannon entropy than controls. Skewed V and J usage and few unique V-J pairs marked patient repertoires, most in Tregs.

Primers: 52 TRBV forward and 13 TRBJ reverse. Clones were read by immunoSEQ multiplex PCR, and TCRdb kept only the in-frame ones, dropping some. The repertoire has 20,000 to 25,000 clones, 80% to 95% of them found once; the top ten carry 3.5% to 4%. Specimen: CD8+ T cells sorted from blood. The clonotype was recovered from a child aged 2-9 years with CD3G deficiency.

The DNA of the CDR3 is TGTGCCTGGAGTGTCGGGAGAGGAGCCAAAAACATTCAGTACTTC. Its protein is CAWSVGRGAKNIQYF. The chain is built from TRBV30 and TRBJ2-4; D might be TRBD2 (6 bases). Trimming left V 0 bases short and J 0 bases short, with 9 bases between. The CDR3 runs 15 residues. CDR1 and CDR2 (germline): GTSNPN, SVGIG (reference sequence).